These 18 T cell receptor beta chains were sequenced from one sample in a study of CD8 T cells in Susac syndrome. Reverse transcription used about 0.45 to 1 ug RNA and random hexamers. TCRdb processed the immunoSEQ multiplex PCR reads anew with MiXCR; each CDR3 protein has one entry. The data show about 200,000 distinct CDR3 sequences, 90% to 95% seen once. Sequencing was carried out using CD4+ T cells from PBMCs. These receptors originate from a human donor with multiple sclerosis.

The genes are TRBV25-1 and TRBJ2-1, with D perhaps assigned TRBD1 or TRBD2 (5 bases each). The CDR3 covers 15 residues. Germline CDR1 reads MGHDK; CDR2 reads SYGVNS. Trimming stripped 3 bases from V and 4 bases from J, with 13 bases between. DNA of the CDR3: TGTGCCAGCAGTGAGAGGGGCTTTGCATACAATGAGCAGTTCTTC. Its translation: CASSERGFAYNEQFF. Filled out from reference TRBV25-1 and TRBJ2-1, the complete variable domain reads EADIYQTPRYLVIGTGKKITLECSQTMGHDKMYWYQQDPGMELHLIHYSYGVNSTEKGDLSSESTVSRIRTEHFPLTLESARPSHTSQYLCASSERGFAYNEQFFGPGTRLTVL.

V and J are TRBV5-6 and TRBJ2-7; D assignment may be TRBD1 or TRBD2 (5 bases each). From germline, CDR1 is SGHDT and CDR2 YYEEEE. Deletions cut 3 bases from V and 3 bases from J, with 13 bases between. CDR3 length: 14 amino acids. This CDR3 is CASSSTGGVYEQYF. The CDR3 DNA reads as TGTGCCAGCAGCTCAACAGGAGGCGTCTACGAGCAGTACTTC. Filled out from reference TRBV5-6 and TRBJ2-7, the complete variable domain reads DAGVTQSPTHLIKTRGQQVTLRCSPKSGHDTVSWYQQALGQGPQFIFQYYEEEERQRGNFPDRFSGHQFPNYSSELNVNALLLGDSALYLCASSSTGGVYEQYFGPGTRLTVT.

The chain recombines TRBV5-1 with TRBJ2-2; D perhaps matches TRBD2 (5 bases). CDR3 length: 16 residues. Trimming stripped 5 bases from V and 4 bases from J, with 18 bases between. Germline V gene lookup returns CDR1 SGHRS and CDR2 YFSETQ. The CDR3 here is CASRSPSRGVTGELFF. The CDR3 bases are TGCGCCAGCAGGTCCCCTAGCCGCGGCGTCACCGGGGAGCTGTTTTTT.

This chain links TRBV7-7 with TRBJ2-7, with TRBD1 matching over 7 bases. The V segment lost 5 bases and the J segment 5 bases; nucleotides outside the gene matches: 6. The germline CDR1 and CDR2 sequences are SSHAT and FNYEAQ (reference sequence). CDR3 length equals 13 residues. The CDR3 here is CASSPTTGNEQYF. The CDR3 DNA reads TGTGCCAGCAGCCCGACGACAGGGAACGAGCAGTACTTC. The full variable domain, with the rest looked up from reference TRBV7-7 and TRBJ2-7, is GAGVSQSPRYKVTKRGQDVTLRCDPISSHATLYWYQQALGQGPEFLTYFNYEAQPDKSGLPSDRFSAERPEGSISTLTIQRTEQRDSAMYRCASSPTTGNEQYFGPGTRLTVT.

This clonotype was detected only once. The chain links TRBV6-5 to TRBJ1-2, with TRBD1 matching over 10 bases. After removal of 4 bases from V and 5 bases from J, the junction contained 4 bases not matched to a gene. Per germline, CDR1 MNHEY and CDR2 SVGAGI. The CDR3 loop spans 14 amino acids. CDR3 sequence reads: CASSLGGQGYGYTF. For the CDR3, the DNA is TGTGCCAGCAGTTTGGGGGGACAGGGGTATGGCTACACCTTC.

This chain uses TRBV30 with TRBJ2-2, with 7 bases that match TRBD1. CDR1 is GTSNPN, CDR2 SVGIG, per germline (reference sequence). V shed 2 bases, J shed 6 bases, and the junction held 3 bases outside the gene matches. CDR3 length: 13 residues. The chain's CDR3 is CAWSLQGAGELFF. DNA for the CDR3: TGTGCCTGGAGTCTTCAGGGGGCCGGGGAGCTGTTTTTT.

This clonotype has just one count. The CDR3 loop reads CASSRLQGGYGYTF. The CDR3 region has the DNA TGCGCCAGCAGCCGGCTACAGGGTGGCTATGGCTACACCTTC. The rearrangement uses TRBV4-1 and TRBJ1-2; a possible D gene is TRBD1 (6 bases). Between the trimmed V and J ends, which lost 4 bases and 4 bases, there was a span of 13 bases. Looked up from germline, CDR1 is MGHRA and CDR2 is YSYEKL. CDR3 length: 14 residues.

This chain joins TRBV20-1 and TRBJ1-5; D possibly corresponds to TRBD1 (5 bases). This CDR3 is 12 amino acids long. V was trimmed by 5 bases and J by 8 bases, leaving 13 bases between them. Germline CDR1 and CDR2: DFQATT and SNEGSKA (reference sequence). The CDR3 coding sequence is TGCAGTGCTGCAGGGAGAGGGGAGCCCCAGCATTTT. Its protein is CSAAGRGEPQHF.

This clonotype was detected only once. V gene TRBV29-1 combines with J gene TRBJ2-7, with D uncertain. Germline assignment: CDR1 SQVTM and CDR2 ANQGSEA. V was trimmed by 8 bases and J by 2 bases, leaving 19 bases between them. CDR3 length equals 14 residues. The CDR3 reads CSPLGPGQTYEQYF. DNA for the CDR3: TGCAGCCCCCTGGGCCCGGGTCAAACCTACGAGCAGTACTTC.

The CDR3 DNA reads as TGTGCCAGCAGCCAATACAAGAGGCAGTACTTC. It specifies CASSQYKRQYF. The rearrangement joins TRBV7-2 to TRBJ2-7; no reliable D call. This CDR3 comprises 11 residues. V was trimmed by 5 bases and J by 9 bases, leaving 11 bases between them. CDR1 is SGHTA and CDR2 is FQGNSA in the germline V gene.

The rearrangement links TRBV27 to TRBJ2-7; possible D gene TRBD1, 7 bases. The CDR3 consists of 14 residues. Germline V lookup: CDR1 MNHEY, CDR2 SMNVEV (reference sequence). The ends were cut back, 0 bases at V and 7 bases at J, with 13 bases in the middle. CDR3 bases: TGTGCCAGCAGTTTATCGGGCAGGGGGAGGGAGCAGTACTTC. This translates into CASSLSGRGREQYF.

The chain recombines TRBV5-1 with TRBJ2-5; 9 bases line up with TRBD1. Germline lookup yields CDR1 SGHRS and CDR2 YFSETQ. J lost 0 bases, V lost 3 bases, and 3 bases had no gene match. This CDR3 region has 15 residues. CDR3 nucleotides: TGCGCCAGCAGCTGGGACAGGGCGGACCAAGAGACCCAGTACTTC. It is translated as CASSWDRADQETQYF.

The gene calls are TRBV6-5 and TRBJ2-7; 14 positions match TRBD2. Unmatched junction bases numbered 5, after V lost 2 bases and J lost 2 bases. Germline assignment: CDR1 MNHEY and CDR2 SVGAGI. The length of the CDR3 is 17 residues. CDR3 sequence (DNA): TGTGCCAGCAGTTACAGGACTAGCGGGGGGACGACCTACGAGCAGTACTTC. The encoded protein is CASSYRTSGGTTYEQYF.

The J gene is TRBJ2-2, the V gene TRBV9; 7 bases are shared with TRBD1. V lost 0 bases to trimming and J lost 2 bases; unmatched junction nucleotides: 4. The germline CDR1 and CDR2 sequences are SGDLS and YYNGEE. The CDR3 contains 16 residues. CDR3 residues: CASSVGGGPNTGELFF. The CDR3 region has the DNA TGTGCCAGCAGCGTAGGAGGGGGCCCCAACACCGGGGAGCTGTTTTTT.

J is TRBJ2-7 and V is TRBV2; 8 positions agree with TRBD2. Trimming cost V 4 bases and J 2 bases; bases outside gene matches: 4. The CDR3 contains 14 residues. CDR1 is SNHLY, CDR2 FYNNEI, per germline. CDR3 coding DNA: TGTGCCAGCAGTGCCACGCGGGAGGCCTACGAGCAGTACTTC. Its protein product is CASSATREAYEQYF.

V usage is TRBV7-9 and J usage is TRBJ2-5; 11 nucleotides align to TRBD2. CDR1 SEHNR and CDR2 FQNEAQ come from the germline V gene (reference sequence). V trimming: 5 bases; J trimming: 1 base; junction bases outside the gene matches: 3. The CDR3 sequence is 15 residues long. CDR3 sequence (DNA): TGTGCCAGCAGCCCCGGGACTAGCGGCCAAGAGACCCAGTACTTC. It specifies CASSPGTSGQETQYF.

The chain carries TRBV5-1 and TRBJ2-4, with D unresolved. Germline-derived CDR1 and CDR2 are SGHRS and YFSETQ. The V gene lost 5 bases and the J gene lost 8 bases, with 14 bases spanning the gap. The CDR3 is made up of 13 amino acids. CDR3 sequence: CASSFEEGDIQYF. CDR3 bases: TGCGCCAGCAGTTTTGAGGAAGGAGACATTCAGTACTTC.

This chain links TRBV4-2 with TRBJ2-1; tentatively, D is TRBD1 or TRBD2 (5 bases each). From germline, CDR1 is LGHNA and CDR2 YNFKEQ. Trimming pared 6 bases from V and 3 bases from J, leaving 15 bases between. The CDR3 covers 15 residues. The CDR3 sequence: CASSDPGTRYNEQFF. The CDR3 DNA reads TGTGCCAGCAGTGACCCCGGGACCCGCTACAATGAGCAGTTCTTC.